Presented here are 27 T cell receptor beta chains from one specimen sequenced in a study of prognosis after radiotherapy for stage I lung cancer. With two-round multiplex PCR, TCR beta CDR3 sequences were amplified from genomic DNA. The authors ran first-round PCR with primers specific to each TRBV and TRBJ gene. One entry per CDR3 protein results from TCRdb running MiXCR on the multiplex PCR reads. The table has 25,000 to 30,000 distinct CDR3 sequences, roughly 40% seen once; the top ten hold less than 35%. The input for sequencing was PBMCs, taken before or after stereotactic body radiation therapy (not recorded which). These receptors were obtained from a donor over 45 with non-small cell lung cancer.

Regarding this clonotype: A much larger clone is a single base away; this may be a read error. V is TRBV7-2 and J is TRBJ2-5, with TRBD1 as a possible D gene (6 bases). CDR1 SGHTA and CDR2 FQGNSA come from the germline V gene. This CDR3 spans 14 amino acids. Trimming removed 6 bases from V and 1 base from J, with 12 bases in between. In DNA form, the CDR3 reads TGTGCCAGCAGACAGTACAGGGTCCAAGAGACCCAGTACTTC. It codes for CASRQYRVQETQYF. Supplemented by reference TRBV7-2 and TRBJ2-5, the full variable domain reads GAGVSQSPSNKVTEKGKDVELRCDPISGHTALYWYRQSLGQGLEFLIYFQGNSAPDKSGLPSDRFSAERTGGSVSTLTIQRTQQEDSAVYLCASRQYRVQETQYFGPGTRLLVL.

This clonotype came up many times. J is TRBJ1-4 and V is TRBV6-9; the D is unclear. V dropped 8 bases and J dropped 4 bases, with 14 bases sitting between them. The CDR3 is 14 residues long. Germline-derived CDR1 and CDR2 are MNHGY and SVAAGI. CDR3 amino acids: CASGSGSFNEKLFF. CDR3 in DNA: TGTGCCAGCGGTTCGGGGTCCTTTAATGAAAAACTGTTTTTT.

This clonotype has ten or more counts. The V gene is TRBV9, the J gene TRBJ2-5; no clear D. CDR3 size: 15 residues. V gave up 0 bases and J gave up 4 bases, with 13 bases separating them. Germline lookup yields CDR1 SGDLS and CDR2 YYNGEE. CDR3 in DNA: TGTGCCAGCAGCGTAGCTGGGGATGTTGGAGAGACCCAGTACTTC. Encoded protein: CASSVAGDVGETQYF.

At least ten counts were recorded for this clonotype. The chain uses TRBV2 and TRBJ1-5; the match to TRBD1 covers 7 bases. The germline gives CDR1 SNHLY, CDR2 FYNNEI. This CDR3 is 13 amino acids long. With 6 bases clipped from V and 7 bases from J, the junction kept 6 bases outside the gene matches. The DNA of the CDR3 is TGTGCCAGCAGGCCCACAGGGGACCAGCCCCAGCATTTT. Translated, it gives CASRPTGDQPQHF.

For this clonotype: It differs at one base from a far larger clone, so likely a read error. CDR3: CAISLSPSGEGEQFF. CDR3 nucleotides: TGTGCCATCAGTCTCTCCCCCAGCGGGGAAGGGGAGCAGTTCTTC. The chain joins TRBV6-9 to TRBJ2-1; 7 nucleotides match TRBD2. CDR1 MNHGY and CDR2 SVAAGI come from the germline V gene. CDR3 length: 15 residues.

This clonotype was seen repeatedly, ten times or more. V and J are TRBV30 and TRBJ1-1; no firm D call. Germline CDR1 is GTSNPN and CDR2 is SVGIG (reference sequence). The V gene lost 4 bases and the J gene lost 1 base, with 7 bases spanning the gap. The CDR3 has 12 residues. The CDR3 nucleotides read TGTGCCTGGATTAAGCAGAACACTGAAGCTTTCTTT. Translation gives CAWIKQNTEAFF.

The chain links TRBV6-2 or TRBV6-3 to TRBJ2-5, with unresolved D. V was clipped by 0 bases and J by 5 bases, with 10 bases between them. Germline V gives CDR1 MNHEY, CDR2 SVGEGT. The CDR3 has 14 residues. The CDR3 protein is CASSYSSVGETQYF. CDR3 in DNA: TGTGCCAGCAGTTACTCATCAGTTGGGGAGACCCAGTACTTC.

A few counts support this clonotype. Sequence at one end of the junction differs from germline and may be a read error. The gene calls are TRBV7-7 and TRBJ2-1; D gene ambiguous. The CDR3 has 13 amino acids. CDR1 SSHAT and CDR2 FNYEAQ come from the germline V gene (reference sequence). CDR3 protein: CASSLGERNEQFF. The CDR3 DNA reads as TGTGCTAGCAGCTTAGGCGAACGGAATGAGCAGTTCTTC.

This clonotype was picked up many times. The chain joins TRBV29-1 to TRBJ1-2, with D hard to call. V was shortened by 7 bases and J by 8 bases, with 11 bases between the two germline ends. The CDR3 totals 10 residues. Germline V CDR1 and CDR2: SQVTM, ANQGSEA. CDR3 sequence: CSALVGGYTF. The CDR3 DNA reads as TGCAGCGCCTTAGTAGGGGGCTACACCTTC.

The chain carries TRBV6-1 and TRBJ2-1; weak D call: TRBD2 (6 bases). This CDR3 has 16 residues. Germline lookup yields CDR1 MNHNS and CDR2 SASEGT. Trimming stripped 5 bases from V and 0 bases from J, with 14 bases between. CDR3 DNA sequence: TGTGCCAGCAGTATGTCGGCGGGATTCTCCTACAATGAGCAGTTCTTC. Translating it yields CASSMSAGFSYNEQFF.

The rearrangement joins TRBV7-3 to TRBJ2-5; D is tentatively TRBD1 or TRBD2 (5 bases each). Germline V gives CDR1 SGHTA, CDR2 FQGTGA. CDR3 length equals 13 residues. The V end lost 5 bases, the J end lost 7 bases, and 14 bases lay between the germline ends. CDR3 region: CASSDSGTGTQYF. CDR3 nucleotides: TGTGCCAGCAGCGACAGTGGGACGGGGACCCAGTACTTC.

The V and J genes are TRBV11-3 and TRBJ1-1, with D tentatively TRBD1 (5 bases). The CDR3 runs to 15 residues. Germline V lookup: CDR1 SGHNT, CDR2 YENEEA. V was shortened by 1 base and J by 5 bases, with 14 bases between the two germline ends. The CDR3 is CASSLVLPGTTEAFF. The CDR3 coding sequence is TGTGCCAGCAGCTTAGTTCTCCCGGGGACGACTGAAGCTTTCTTT.

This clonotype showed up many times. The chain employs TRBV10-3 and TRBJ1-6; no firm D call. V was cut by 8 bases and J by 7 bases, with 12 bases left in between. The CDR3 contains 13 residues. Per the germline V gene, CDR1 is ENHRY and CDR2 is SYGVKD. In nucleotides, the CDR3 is TGTGCCATCGCAGGACTTCAAAATTCACCCCTCCACTTT. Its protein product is CAIAGLQNSPLHF.

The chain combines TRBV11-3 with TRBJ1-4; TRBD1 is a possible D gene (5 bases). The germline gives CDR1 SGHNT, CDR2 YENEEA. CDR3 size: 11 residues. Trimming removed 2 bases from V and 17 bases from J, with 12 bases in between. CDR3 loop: CASSLFRDGFF. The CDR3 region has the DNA TGTGCCAGCAGCTTATTCCGGGACGGTTTTTTT.

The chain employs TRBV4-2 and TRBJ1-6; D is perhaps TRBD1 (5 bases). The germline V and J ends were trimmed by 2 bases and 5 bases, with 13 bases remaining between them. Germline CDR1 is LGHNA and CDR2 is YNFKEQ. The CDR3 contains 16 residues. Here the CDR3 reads CASSQNGGRNNSPLHF. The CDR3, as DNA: TGTGCCAGCAGCCAAAATGGGGGTAGGAATAATTCACCCCTCCACTTT.

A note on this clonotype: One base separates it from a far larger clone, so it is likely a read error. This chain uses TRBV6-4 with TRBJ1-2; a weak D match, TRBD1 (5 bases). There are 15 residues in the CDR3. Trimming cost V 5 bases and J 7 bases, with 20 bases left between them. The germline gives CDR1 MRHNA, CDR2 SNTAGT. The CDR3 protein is CASSSRGGGLGGYTF. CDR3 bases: TGTGCCAGCAGTTCCCGCGGTGGGGGGTTGGGTGGCTACACCTTC.

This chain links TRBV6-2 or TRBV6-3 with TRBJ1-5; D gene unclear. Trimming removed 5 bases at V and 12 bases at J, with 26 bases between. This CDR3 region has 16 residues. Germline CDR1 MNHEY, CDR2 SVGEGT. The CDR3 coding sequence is TGTGCCAGCAGTGACCCCGGACGGTTGAGCAATCAGAACCAGCATTTT. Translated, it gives CASSDPGRLSNQNQHF.

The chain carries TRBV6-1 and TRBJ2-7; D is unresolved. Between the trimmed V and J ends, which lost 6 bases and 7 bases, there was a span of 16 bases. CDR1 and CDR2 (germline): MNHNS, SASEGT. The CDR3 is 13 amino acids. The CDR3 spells CASRGSDVREQYF. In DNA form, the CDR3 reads TGTGCCAGCAGAGGTTCCGATGTCAGGGAGCAGTACTTC.

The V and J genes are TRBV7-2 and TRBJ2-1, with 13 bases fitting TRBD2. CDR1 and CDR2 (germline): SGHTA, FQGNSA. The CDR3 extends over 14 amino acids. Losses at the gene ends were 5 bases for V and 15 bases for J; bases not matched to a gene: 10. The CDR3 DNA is TGTGCCAGCAGCCAGGCCGGGACTAGCGGGACCTCGTTCTTC. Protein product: CASSQAGTSGTSFF.

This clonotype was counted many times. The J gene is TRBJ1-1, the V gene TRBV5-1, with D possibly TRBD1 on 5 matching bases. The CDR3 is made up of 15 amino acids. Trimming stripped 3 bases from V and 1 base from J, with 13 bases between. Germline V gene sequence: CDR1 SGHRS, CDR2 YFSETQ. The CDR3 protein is CASSSTTVGNTEAFF. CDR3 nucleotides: TGCGCCAGCAGCTCCACGACAGTGGGGAACACTGAAGCTTTCTTT.

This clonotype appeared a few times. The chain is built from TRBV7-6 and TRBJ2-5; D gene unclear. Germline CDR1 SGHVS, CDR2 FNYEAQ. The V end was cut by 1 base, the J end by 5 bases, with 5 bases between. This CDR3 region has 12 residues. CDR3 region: CASSLVWETQYF. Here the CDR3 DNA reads TGTGCCAGCAGCTTAGTTTGGGAGACCCAGTACTTC.

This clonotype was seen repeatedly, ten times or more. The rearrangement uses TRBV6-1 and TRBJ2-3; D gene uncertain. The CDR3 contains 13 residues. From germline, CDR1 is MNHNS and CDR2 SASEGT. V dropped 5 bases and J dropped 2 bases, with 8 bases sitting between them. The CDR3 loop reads CASSHTDTDTQYF. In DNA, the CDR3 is TGTGCCAGCAGTCATACCGACACAGATACGCAGTATTTT.

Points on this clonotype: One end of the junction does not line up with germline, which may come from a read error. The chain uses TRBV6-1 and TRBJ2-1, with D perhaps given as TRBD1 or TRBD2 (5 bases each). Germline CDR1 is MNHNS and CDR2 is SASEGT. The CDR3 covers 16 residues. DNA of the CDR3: TGTGCCAGCAGTAGAGGGACGGTTTTGGGTCGGGATGAGCAGCTCTTC. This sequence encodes CASSRGTVLGRDEQLF.

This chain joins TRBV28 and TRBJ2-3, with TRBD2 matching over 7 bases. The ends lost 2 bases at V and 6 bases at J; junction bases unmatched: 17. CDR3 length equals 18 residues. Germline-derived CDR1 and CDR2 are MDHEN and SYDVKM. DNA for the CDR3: TGTGCCAGCAGTTTACACCCAGCGGGAACACAAAGTTGGGATACGCAGTATTTT. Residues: CASSLHPAGTQSWDTQYF.

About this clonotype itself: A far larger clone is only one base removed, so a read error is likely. CDR3 DNA sequence: TGTGCCGGCAGTGGGCGACAGGTATCCTACGAGCAGTACTTC. Protein product: CAGSGRQVSYEQYF. The chain employs TRBV6-5 and TRBJ2-7, with D maybe TRBD1 (6 bases). CDR1 is MNHEY, CDR2 SVGAGI, per germline. The CDR3 spans 14 residues.

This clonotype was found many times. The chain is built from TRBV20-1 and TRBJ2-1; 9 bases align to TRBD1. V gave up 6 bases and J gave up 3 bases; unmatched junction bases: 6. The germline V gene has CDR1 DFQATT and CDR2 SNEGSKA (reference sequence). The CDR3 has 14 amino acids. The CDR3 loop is CSASRDRDYNEQFF. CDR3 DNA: TGCAGTGCCAGCCGGGACAGGGACTACAATGAGCAGTTCTTC.

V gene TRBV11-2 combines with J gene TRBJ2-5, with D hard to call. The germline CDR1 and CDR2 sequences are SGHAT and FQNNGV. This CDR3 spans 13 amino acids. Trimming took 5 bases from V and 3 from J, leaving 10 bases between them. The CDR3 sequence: CASSPTVEETQYF. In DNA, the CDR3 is TGTGCCAGCAGCCCTACTGTGGAAGAGACCCAGTACTTC. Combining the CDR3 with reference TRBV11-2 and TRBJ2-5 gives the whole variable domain EAGVAQSPRYKIIEKRQSVAFWCNPISGHATLYWYQQILGQGPKLLIQFQNNGVVDDSQLPKDRFSAERLKGVDSTLKIQPAKLEDSAVYLCASSPTVEETQYFGPGTRLLVL.